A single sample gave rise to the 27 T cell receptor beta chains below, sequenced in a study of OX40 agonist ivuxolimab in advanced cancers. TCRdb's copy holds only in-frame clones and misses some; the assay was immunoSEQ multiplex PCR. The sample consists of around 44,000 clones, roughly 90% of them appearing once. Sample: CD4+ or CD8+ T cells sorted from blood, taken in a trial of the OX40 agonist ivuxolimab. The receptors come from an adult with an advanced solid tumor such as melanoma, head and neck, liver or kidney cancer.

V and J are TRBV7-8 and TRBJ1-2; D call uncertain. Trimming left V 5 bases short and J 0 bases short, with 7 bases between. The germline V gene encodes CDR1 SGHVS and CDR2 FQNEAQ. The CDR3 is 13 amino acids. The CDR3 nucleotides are TGTGCCAGCAGCCCCTCCCCTAACTATGGCTACACCTTC. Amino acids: CASSPSPNYGYTF.

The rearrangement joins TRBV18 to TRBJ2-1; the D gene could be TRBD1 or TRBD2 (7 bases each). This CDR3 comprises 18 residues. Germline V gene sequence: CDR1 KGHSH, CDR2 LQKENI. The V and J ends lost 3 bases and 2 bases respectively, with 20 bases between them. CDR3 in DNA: TGTGCCAGCTCACCCTACATTAGACAGGGAGGGCCCTACAATGAGCAGTTCTTC. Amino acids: CASSPYIRQGGPYNEQFF.

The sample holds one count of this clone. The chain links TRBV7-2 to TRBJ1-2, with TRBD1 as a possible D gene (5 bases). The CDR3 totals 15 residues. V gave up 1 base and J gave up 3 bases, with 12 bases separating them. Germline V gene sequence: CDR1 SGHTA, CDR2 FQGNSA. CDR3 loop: CASSLGRGVDYGYTF. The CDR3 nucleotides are TGTGCCAGCAGCTTAGGTCGGGGGGTAGACTATGGCTACACCTTC.

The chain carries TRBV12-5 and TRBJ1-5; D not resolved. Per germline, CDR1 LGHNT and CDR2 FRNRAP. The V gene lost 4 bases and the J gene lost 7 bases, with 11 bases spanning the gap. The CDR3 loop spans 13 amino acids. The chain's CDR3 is CASGSPEEQPQHF. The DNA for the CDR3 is TGTGCTAGTGGTTCTCCGGAAGAACAGCCCCAGCATTTT.

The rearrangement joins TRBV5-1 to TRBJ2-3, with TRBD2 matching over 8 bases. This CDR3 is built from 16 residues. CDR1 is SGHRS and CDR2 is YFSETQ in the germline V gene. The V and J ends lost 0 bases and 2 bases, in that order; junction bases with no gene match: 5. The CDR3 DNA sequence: TGCGCCAGCAGCTTGGAAGTAGCGGGGTACACAGATACGCAGTATTTT. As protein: CASSLEVAGYTDTQYF.

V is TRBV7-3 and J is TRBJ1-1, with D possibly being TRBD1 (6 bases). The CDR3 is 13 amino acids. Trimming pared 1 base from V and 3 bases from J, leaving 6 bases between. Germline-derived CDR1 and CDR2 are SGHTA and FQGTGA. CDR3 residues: CASSLKGDTEAFF. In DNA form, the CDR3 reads TGTGCCAGCAGCTTAAAGGGGGACACTGAAGCTTTCTTT.

Written as DNA, the CDR3 is TGTGCCAGCAGCTTAGAGATATACACTGAAGCTTTCTTT. It translates to CASSLEIYTEAFF. This chain uses TRBV7-9 with TRBJ1-1; D unclear. Germline CDR1 SEHNR, CDR2 FQNEAQ (reference sequence). CDR3 size: 13 residues. V dropped 1 base and J dropped 3 bases, with 6 bases sitting between them.

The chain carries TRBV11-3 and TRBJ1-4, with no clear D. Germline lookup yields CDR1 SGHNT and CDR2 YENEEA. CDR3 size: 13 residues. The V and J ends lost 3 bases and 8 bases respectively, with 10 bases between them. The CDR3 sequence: CASSFDGGEKLFF. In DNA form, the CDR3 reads TGTGCCAGCAGCTTCGACGGTGGAGAAAAACTGTTTTTT.

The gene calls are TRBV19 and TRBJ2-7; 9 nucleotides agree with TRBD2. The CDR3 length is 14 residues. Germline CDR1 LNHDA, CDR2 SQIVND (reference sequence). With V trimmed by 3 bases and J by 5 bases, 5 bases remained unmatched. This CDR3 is CASSIHSGGNEQYF. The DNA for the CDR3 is TGTGCCAGTAGTATCCACAGCGGGGGGAACGAGCAGTACTTC.

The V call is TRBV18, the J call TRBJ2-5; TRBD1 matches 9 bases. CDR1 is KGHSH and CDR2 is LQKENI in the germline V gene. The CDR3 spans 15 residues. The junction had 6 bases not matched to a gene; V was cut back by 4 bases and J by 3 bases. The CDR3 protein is CASSLGTGREETQYF. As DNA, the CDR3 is TGTGCCAGCTCACTCGGGACAGGGAGGGAAGAGACCCAGTACTTC.

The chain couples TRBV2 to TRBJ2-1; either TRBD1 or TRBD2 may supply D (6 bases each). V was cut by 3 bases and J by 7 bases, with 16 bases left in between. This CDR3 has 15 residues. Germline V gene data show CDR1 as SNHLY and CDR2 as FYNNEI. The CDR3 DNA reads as TGTGCCAGCAGTGATCCTGGTCAGGGGACTAATGAGCAGTTCTTC. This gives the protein CASSDPGQGTNEQFF. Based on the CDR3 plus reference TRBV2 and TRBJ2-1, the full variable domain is EPEVTQTPSHQVTQMGQEVILRCVPISNHLYFYWYRQILGQKVEFLVSFYNNEISEKSEIFDDQFSVERPDGSNFTLKIRSTKLEDSAMYFCASSDPGQGTNEQFFGPGTRLTVL.

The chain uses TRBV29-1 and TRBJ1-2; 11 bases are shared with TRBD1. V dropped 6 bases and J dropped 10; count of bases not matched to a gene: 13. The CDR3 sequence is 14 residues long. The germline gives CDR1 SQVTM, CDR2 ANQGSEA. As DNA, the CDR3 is TGCAGCGTAGATACCACCGGGGACAGGGGGACCTACACCTTC. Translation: CSVDTTGDRGTYTF.

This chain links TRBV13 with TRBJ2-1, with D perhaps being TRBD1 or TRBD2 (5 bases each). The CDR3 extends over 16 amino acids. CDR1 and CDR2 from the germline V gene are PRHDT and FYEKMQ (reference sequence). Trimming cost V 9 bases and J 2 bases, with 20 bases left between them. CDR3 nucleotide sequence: TGTGCCAGTCGGGGCCGAGGGAGTAGCGCCTACAATGAGCAGTTCTTC. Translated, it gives CASRGRGSSAYNEQFF.

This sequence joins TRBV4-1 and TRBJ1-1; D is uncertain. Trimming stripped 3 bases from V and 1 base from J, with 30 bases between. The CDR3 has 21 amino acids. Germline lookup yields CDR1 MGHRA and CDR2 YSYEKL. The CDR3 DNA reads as TGCGCCAGCAGCCAGAAGCTGACAATAATCTTTACCCGGGGTCCGAACACTGAAGCTTTCTTT. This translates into CASSQKLTIIFTRGPNTEAFF.

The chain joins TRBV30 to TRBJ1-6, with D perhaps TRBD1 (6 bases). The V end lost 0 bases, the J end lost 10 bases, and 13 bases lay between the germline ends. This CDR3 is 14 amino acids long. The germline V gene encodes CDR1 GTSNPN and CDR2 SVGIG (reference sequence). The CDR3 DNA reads TGTGCCTGGAGTGTAACAGGGATAGCGTCACCCCTCCACTTT. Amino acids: CAWSVTGIASPLHF.

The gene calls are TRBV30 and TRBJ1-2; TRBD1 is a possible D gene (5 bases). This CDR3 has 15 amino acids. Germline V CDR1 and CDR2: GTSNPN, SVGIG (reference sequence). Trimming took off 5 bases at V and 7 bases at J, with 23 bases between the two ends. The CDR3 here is CAWVTHLFGGTGYTF. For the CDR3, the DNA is TGTGCCTGGGTCACCCACCTATTTGGGGGAACTGGCTACACCTTC.

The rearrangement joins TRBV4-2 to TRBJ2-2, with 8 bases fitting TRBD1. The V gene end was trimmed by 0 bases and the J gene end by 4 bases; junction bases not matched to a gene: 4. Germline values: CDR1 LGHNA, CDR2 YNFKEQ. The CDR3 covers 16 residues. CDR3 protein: CASSQEQGAGTGELFF. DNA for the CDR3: TGTGCCAGCAGCCAAGAGCAGGGGGCAGGCACCGGGGAGCTGTTTTTT.

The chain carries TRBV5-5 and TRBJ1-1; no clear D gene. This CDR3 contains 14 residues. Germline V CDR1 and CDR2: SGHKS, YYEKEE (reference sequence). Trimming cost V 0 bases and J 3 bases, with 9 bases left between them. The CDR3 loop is CASSLGAQDTEAFF. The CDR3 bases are TGTGCCAGCAGCTTGGGGGCCCAGGACACTGAAGCTTTCTTT.

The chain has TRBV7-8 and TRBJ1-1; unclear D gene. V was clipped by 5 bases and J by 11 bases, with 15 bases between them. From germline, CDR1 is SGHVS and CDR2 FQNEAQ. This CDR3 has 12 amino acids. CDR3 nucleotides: TGTGCCAGCAGCCCTGTGGGGTGGATGGCTTTCTTT. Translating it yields CASSPVGWMAFF.

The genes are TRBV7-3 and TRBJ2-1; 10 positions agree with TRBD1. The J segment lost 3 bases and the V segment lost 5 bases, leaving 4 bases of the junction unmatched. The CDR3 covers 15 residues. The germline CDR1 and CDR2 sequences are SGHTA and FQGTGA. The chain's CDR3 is CASSPGTGVYNEQFF. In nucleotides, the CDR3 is TGTGCCAGCAGCCCCGGGACAGGGGTCTACAATGAGCAGTTCTTC.

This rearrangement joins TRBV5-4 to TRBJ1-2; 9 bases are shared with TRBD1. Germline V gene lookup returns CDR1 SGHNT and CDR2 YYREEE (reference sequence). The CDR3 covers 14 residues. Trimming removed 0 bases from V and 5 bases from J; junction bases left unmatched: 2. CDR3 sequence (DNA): TGTGCCAGCAGCTTGGTGGGACAGGGTTATGGCTACACCTTC. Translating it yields CASSLVGQGYGYTF.

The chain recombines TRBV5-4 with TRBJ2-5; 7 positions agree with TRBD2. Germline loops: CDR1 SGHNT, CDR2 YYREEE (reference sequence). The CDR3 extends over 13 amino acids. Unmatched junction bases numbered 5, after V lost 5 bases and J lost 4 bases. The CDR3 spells CASRLAAGETQYF. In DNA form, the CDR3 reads TGTGCCAGCAGGCTAGCGGCGGGAGAGACCCAGTACTTC.

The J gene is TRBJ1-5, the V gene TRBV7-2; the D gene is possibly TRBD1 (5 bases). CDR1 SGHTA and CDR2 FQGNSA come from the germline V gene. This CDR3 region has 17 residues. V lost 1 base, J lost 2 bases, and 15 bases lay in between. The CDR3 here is CASSLGFRGPRNQPQHF. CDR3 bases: TGTGCCAGCAGCTTAGGGTTTCGGGGACCCCGCAATCAGCCCCAGCATTTT.

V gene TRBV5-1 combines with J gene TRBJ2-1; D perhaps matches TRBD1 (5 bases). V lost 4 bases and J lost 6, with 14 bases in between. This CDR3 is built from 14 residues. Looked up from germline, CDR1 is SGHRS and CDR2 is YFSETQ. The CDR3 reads CASSTLDTSNEQFF. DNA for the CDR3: TGCGCCAGCAGCACCTTGGACACGAGCAATGAGCAGTTCTTC.

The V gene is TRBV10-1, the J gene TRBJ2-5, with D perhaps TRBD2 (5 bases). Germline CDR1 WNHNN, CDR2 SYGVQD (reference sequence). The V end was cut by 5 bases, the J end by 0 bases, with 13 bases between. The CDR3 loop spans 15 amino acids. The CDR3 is CASSSDWQYQETQYF. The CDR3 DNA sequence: TGCGCCAGCAGTTCGGACTGGCAGTACCAAGAGACCCAGTACTTC.

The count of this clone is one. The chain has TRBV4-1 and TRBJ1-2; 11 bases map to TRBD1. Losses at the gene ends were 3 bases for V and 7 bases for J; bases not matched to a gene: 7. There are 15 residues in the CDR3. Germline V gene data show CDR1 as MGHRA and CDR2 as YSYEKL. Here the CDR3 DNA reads TGCGCCAGCAGCCAGGGACAGGGGGGCCCCCGTGGCTACACCTTC. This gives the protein CASSQGQGGPRGYTF.

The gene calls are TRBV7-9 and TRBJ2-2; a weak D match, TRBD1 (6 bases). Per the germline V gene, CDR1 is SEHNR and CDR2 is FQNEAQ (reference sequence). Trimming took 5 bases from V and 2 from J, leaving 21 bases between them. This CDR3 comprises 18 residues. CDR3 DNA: TGTGCCAGCAGCCCCACAGTTTGGTACAGGGAAAACACCGGGGAGCTGTTTTTT. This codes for CASSPTVWYRENTGELFF.